This T cell receptor beta chain was retrieved from a study of cytomegalovirus exposure and HLA in healthy donors. Turning to the study itself: Among the roughly 400 genotyped donors, approximately 81% were placed in the Caucasian-associated ancestry cluster. The study's findings and limits: A later analysis by the authors found several of the most significant clusters apparently linked to common viral pathogens.

The sample holds one count of this clone. The antigen remains undetermined. The PCR made use of 60 Vbeta and 13 Jbeta primers. The table came from immunoSEQ multiplex PCR; TCRdb's copy has only in-frame clones and leaves some out. The sample lists approximately 180,000 clones; around 78% were seen once. V lost 7 bases and J 5 bases, leaving 14 bases between the germline ends. The CDR3 extends over 13 amino acids. Per the germline V gene, CDR1 is SNHLY and CDR2 is FYNNEI. The sequencing sample was made of PBMCs. This clonotype was obtained from a woman in her fifties or sixties in good health and CMV-seropositive. V usage is TRBV2 and J usage is TRBJ1-1, with D tentatively TRBD1 (5 bases). CDR3 region: CASNSGLGTEAFF. Written as DNA, the CDR3 is TGTGCCAGCAATTCAGGGTTAGGTACTGAAGCTTTCTTT.